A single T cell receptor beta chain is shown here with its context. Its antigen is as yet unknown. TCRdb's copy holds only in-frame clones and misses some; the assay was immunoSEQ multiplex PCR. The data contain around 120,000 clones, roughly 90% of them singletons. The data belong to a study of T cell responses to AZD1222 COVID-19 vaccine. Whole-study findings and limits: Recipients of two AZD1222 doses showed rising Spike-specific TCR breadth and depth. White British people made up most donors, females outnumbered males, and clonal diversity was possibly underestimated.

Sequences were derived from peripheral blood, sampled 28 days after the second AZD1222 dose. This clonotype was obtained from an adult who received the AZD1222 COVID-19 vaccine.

The CDR3 sequence is CASSTGATLYEQYF. The CDR3 coding sequence is TGTGCCAGCAGCACCGGGGCCACCCTTTACGAGCAGTACTTC. This rearrangement joins TRBV11-3 to TRBJ2-7, with D perhaps matching TRBD1 or TRBD2 (5 bases each). Germline CDR1 SGHNT, CDR2 YENEEA. V was trimmed by 5 bases and J by 4 bases, leaving 15 bases between them. There are 14 residues in the CDR3.